This TCR beta chain is drawn from a study of blood T cells in healthy people across ages. Then a second PCR, running roughly 7 to 11 cycles, was carried out with a sample-barcoded 5' primer and a J-beta primer mix. A single record per CDR3 protein comes from TCRdb applying MiXCR to the 5' RACE reads. Of roughly 720,000 distinct CDR3 sequences in the sample, about 55% were seen once. Between the trimmed V and J ends, which lost 8 bases and 10 bases, there was a span of 26 bases. Germline V gives CDR1 DFQATT, CDR2 SNEGSKA (reference sequence). This CDR3 is built from 14 residues. This clonotype was observed once.

The receptor's source is an elderly man in good health. The chain has TRBV20-1 and TRBJ1-1; a possible D gene is TRBD1 (5 bases). The sample was blood. The CDR3 protein is CSTSLQDSSGGAFF. The DNA for the CDR3 is TGCAGTACCTCGTTGCAGGATTCATCTGGGGGAGCTTTCTTT.